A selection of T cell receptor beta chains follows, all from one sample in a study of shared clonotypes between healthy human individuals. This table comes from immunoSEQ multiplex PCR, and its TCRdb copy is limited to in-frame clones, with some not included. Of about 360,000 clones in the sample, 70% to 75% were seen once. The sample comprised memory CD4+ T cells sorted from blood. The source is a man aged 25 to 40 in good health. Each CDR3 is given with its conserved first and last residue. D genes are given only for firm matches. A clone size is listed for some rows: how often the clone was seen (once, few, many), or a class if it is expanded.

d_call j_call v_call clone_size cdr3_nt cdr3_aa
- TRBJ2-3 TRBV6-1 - TGTGCCAGCAGTGAGGGACACGGACCCACAGATACGCAGTATTTT CASSEGHGPTDTQYF
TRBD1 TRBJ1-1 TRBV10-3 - TGTGCCAGTTCCTCGACAGGGGGCACTGAAGCTTTCTTT CASSSTGGTEAFF
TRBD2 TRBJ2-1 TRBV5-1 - TGCGCCAGCAGTGGTTTAGCGGGAAGATCCAATGAGCAGTTCTTC CASSGLAGRSNEQFF
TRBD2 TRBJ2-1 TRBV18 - TGTGCCAGCTCACCACCGCGGACTAGCGGGAGGTACAATGAGCAGTTCTTC CASSPPRTSGRYNEQFF
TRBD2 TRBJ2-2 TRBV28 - TGTGCCAGCAATGGGAGCGGGGGCACCGGGGAGCTGTTTTTT CASNGSGGTGELFF
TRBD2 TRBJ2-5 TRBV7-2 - TGTGCCAGCAGCCCCACGGGGCGGCTAGCGGGAGGGGAGACCCAGTACTTC CASSPTGRLAGGETQYF
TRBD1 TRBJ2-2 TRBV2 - TGTGCCAGCAGTTACCAGGGGGCTGACACCGGGGAGCTGTTTTTT CASSYQGADTGELFF
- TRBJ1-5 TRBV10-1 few TGCGCCAGCAGTGACCAGCCCAATCAGCCCCAGCATTTT CASSDQPNQPQHF
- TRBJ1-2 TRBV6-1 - TGTGCCAGCAGTCTGACGGACTATGGCTACACCTTC CASSLTDYGYTF
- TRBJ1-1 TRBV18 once TGTGCCAGCTCACCACTTGGGGGTAACACTGAAGCTTTCTTT CASSPLGGNTEAFF
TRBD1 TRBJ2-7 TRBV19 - TGTGCCAGTAGTCCTCTCAGGACAGGTCCCTCCTACGAGCAGTACTTC CASSPLRTGPSYEQYF
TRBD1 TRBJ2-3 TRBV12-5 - TGTGCTAGTGCCCGGACAGGGGAGGCAGATACGCAGTATTTT CASARTGEADTQYF
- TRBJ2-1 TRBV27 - TGTGCTACCCTATCTTTCGACCCCTACTCCTACAATGAGCAGTTCTTC CATLSFDPYSYNEQFF
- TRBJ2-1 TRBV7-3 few TGTGCCAGCGCTCAGGGCGATGAGCAGTTCTTC CASAQGDEQFF
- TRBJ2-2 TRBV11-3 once TGTGCCAGCCGAGGCGCCGGGGAGCTGTTTTTT CASRGAGELFF
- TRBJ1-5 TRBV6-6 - TGTGCCAGCTCAGGGGTTTGTCAGCCCCAGCATTTT CASSGVCQPQHF
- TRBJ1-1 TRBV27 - TGTGCCAGCAGTTCCCGTGGGCCACTTGCTCGCGCTTTCTTT CASSSRGPLARAFF
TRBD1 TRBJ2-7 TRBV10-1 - TGCGCCAACAACTGCCGGGACAGGAAAGCCTACGAGCAGTACTTC CANNCRDRKAYEQYF
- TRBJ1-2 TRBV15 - TGTGCCACCAGCAGAGATAGGGCGAGTGGCTACACCTTC CATSRDRASGYTF
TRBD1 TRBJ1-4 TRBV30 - TGTGCCTGGACGGGACAGGTGAATGAAAAACTGTTTTTT CAWTGQVNEKLFF
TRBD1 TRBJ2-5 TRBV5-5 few TGTGCCAGCAGCTTGGCCGGGACAGGGGAGACCCAGTACTTC CASSLAGTGETQYF
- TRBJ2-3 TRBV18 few TGTGCCAGCTCACCTCCAGGAGGCACAGATACGCAGTATTTT CASSPPGGTDTQYF
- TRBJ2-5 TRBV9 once TGTGCCAGCACCCGACGAGGACCCCACGCCTTGGCCCAGTACTTC CASTRRGPHALAQYF
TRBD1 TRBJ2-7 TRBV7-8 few TGTGCCAGCAGCCACGACAGGGGGGAGCAGTACTTC CASSHDRGEQYF
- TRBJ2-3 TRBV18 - TGTGCCAGCTCACCAAGCGGTGGGGCAGATACGCAGTATTTT CASSPSGGADTQYF
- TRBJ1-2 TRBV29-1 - TGCAGCGTCACGCGGGGGGCGTATGGCTACACCTTC CSVTRGAYGYTF
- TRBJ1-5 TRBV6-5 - TGTGCCAGCAGGGCAGGGGTGATTCAGCCCCAGCATTTT CASRAGVIQPQHF
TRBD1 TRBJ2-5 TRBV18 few TGTGCCAGCTCACCCCCCGGGACAGGGGCGAGGGAGACCCAGTACTTC CASSPPGTGARETQYF
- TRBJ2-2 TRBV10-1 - TGCGCCAGCAGTGAGAGGGAAGGCGGGGAGCTGTTTTTT CASSEREGGELFF
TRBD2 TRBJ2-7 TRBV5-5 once TGTGCCAGCAGCTGGATGGGAGGGCCGAGTGAGCAGTACTTC CASSWMGGPSEQYF
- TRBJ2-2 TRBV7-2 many TGTGCCAGCAGCTTAGTGTTTGGGTCCGGGGAGCTGTTTTTT CASSLVFGSGELFF
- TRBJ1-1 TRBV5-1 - TGCGCCAGCAGTCCAGGGCTGGGCACTGAAGCTTTCTTT CASSPGLGTEAFF
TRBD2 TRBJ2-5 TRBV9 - TGTGCCAGCAAGCGGTCGGGGGGACAGACCCAGTACTTC CASKRSGGQTQYF
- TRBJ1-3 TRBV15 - TGTGCCACCAGCAGCCCGCTGGGAGGGGTATCAGGAAACACCATATATTTT CATSSPLGGVSGNTIYF
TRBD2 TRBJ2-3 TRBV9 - TGTGCCAGCAGTGGGACTAGCGGGAGTTTCGGCACAGATACGCAGTATTTT CASSGTSGSFGTDTQYF
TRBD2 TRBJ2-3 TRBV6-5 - TGTGCCAGCAGTTCGACGACTAGCGGGGCAGATACGCAGTATTTT CASSSTTSGADTQYF
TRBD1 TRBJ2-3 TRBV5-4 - TGTGCCAGCAGCCGCGGACAGGGAAGCACAGATACGCAGTATTTT CASSRGQGSTDTQYF
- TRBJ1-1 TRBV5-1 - TGCGCCAGCAGCTTTGGCAAGGGTAATACTGAAGCTTTCTTT CASSFGKGNTEAFF
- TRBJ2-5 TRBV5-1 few TGCGCCAGCAGCGGGGGATTACAGGGTGCCCAGTGGGAGACCCAGTACTTC CASSGGLQGAQWETQYF
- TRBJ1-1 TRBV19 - TGTGCCAGTAGTATAGTTGCGTTCATGAACACTGAAGCTTTCTTT CASSIVAFMNTEAFF
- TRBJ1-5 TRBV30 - TGTGCCTGGAACCCATCGGGGGGCAGTCAGCCCCAGCATTTT CAWNPSGGSQPQHF
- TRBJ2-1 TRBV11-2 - TGTGCCAGCAGCCCGGGACCGTTCTCCTACAATGAGCAGTTCTTC CASSPGPFSYNEQFF
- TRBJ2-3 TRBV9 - TGTGCCAGCAGCGTAGATAGGGCAGATACGCAGTATTTT CASSVDRADTQYF
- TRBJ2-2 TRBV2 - TGTGCCAGCAGTTACGGGACGTCTAACACCGGGGAGCTGTTTTTT CASSYGTSNTGELFF
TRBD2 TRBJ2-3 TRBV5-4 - TGTGCCCTCATGGGGAGGGAGAGGTCGGATACGCAGTATTTT CALMGRERSDTQYF
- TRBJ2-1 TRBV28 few TGTGCCAGCAGTGTGCCTAGCGTTTTTTTCTTC CASSVPSVFFF
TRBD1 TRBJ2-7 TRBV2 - TGTGCCAGCAGTGAGGGGACAGACCTCGAGCAGTACTTC CASSEGTDLEQYF
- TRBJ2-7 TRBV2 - TGTGCCAGCACTGGTTCCTACGAGCAGTACTTC CASTGSYEQYF
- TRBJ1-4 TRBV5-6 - TGTGCCAGCAGCCCCGTGGGGACTGAAAAACTGTTTTTT CASSPVGTEKLFF
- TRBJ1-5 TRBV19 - TGTGCCAGTAGCACCTCTACAAGCCTCTGGGGGCCCCAGCATTTT CASSTSTSLWGPQHF
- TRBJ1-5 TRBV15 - TGTGCCACCAGCAGTGGGACCATAAGTAGCAATCAGCCCCAGCATTTT CATSSGTISSNQPQHF
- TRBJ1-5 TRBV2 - TGTGCCAGCAGTGGTAGAGTGGGGGGCAATCAGCCCCAGCATTTT CASSGRVGGNQPQHF
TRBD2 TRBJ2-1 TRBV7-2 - TGTGCGGTGGCTAGCGGGAGGATCGGTGAGCAGTTCTTC CAVASGRIGEQFF
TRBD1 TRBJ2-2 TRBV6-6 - TGTGCCAGCAAAAGTACAGGGGGCACCGGGGAGCTGTTTTTT CASKSTGGTGELFF
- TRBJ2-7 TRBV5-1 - TGCGCCAGCAGCTTGGGAGCCTACGAGCAGTACTTC CASSLGAYEQYF
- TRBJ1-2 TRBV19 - TGTGCCAGTAGTATAGGGGCGGGACTCATGAGGTCTGGCTACACCTTC CASSIGAGLMRSGYTF
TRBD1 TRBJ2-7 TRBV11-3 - TGTGCCAGCAGCCCGCCCCAGACAGGGCCCGAGCAGTACTTC CASSPPQTGPEQYF
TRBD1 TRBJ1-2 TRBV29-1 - TGCAGCGTTACTCGGACAGGGGATCGGGATGGCTACACCTTC CSVTRTGDRDGYTF
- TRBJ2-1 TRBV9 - TGTGCCAGCAGCGTAGAGTACAGACTTTACAATGAGCAGTTCTTC CASSVEYRLYNEQFF